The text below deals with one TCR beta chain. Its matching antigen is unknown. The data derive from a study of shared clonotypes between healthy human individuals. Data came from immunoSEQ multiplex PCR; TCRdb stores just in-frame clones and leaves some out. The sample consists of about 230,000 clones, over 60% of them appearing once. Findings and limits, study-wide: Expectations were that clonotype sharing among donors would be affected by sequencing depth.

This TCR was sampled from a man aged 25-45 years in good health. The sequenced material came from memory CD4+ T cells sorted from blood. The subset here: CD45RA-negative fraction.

The CDR3 region has the DNA TGCGCCAGCAGCGCCTCCGGGACAACTTCGACTGGAAACACCATATATTTT. Amino acids: CASSASGTTSTGNTIYF. This rearrangement joins TRBV5-1 to TRBJ1-3; D may be TRBD1 (6 bases). Germline CDR1 and CDR2: SGHRS and YFSETQ. The CDR3 extends over 17 amino acids. With 4 bases removed from V and 2 bases from J, the gap between germline ends came to 19 bases. Combining the CDR3 with reference TRBV5-1 and TRBJ1-3 gives the whole variable domain KAGVTQTPRYLIKTRGQQVTLSCSPISGHRSVSWYQQTPGQGLQFLFEYFSETQRNKGNFPGRFSGRQFSNSRSEMNVSTLELGDSALYLCASSASGTTSTGNTIYFGEGSWLTVV.